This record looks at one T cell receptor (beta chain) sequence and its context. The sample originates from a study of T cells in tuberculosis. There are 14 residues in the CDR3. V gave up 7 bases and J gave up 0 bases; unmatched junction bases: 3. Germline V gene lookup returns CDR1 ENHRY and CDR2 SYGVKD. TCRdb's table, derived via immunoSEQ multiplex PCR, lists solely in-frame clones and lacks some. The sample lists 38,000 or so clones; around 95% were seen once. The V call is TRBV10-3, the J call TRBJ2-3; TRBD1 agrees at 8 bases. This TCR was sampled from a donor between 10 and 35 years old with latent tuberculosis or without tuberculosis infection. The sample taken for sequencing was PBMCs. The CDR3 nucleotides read TGTGCCATCAAGAGGACAGGGAGCACAGATACGCAGTATTTT. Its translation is CAIKRTGSTDTQYF.